The present entry profiles one TCR beta chain with its context. Its antigen is unknown. Sequencing used immunoSEQ multiplex PCR; TCRdb keeps in-frame clones, though not all of them. The sample has 150,000 to 200,000 clones, roughly 81% seen once. This entry is derived from a study of cytomegalovirus exposure and HLA in healthy donors. Study-wide background: Later, an analysis reported that the 100 to 150 validation repertoires had used the same platform as the 550 to 750 first-cohort repertoires.

The V gene end was trimmed by 2 bases and the J gene end by 7 bases; junction bases not matched to a gene: 3. This CDR3 is built from 13 residues. Germline assignment: CDR1 SGDLS and CDR2 YYNGEE. Points from the study as a whole: TCR sequences were mostly rare, though some public TCRs occurred in many donors. Cytomegalovirus status was reportedly diagnosed by the classifier with high specificity and sensitivity. Overall, roughly 150 TCR beta chains were annotated as cytomegalovirus-associated.

This chain joins TRBV9 and TRBJ2-5, with 9 bases lining up with TRBD2. The receptor was derived from a woman aged 25-40 years in good health and CMV-seronegative. Sample: PBMCs. CDR3 sequence reads: CASSVAGGATQYF. CDR3 DNA sequence: TGTGCCAGCAGCGTGGCGGGAGGGGCGACCCAGTACTTC.